The subject of this entry is one T cell receptor (beta chain). The data are from a study of blood T cell repertoires in COVID-19. Study-level information: The United States, Italy and Spain were the sources of the acute and convalescent COVID-19 samples.

The CDR3 totals 16 residues. With V trimmed by 4 bases and J by 3 bases, 5 bases remained unmatched. CDR1 and CDR2 (germline): SGHNT, YYREEE (reference sequence). As processed by the authors: How many nucleated cells were present was estimated from reference gene primer amplification. Method: immunoSEQ multiplex PCR; TCRdb's copy keeps in-frame clones and lacks some. The V and J calls and clone size were taken over from that table, and D and trimming were inferred from the DNA. The sample yields 250,000 to 350,000 clones, over 75% seen once. The chain joins TRBV5-4 to TRBJ2-5; TRBD2 matches 14 bases. This TCR came from a man younger than 35 with active or convalescent COVID-19. The sequenced material came from peripheral blood. The CDR3 spells CASSPGTSGGKETQYF. Here the CDR3 DNA reads TGTGCCAGCAGCCCTGGGACTAGCGGGGGTAAAGAGACCCAGTACTTC.